This TCR beta chain was identified during a study of blood T cell repertoires in COVID-19. Sequencing was performed with immunoSEQ multiplex PCR; in TCRdb, only in-frame clones are kept and a portion is missing. This table holds roughly 74,000 clones, about 91% found once. This clone appeared once. Germline CDR1 is SGHTA and CDR2 is FQGNSA. CDR3 length: 16 amino acids. Losses at the gene ends were 2 bases for V and 3 bases for J; bases not matched to a gene: 6. V is TRBV7-2 and J is TRBJ2-3; 9 bases agree with TRBD2. The TCR comes from a woman of 80 years or more with active or convalescent COVID-19. What was sequenced was peripheral blood. The CDR3 protein is CASSLRSGGTTDTQYF. The CDR3 region has the DNA TGTGCCAGCAGCTTACGCAGCGGGGGGACTACAGATACGCAGTATTTT.